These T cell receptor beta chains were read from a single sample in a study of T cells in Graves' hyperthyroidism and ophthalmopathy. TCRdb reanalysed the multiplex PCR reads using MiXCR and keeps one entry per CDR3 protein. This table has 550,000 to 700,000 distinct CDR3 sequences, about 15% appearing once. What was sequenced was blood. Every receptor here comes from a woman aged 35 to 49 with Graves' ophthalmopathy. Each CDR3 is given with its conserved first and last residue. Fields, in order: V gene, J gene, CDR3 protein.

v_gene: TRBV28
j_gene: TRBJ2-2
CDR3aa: CASSSPAGRDTTGELFF

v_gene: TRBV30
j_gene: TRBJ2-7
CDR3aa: CACRKTYEQYF

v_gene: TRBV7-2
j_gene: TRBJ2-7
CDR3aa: CASSLSSTGGLEQYF

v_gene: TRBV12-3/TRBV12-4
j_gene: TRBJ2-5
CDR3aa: CASSSRGGTQYF

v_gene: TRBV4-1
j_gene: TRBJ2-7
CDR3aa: CASSRTATYEQYF

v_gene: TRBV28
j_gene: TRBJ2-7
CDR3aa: CASSYRREQYF

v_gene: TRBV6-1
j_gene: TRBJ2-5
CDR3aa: CASSEYRGLETQYF

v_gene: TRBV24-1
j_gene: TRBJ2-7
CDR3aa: CATSDFAGGPASSYEQYF

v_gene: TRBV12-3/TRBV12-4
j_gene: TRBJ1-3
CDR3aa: CASSVQGAGNTIYF

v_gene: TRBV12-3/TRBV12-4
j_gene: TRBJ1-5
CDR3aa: CASSLYPPGHLLHF

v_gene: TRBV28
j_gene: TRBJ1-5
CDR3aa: CASSPGEWPQHF

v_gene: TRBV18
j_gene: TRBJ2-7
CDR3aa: CASSPTGHEQYF

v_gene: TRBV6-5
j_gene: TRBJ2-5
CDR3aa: CASSQEDSPQETQYF

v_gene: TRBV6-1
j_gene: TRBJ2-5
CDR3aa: CASSEWGRPATGETQYF

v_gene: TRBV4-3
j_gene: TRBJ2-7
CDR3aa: CASSQDLRAVYEQYF

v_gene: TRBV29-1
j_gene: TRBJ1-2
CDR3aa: CSATGGIYGYTF

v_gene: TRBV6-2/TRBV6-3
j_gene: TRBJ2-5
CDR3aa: CASSYPGLAGETQYF

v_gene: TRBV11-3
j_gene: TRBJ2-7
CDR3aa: CASSLETGSSYEQYF

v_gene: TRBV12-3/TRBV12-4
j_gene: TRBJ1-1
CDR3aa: CASSLVSLAFF